This T cell receptor beta chain stems from a study of T cells in Graves' hyperthyroidism and ophthalmopathy. This clonotype was found a few times. The CDR3 regions of TCR beta were amplified from RNA transcripts. Using the HTBI primer set, a first-round RT-PCR was run on the TCR CDR3. Each CDR3 protein is one row after TCRdb ran MiXCR on the multiplex PCR reads. The sample has over 400,000 distinct CDR3 sequences, approximately 23% seen once; the top ten hold around 47%. The TCR sequence derives from a woman aged 70 to 79 with Graves' ophthalmopathy. The sample was blood.

The CDR3 here is CASSQGLASYEQYF. The CDR3 DNA reads TGTGCCAGCAGCCAGGGACTAGCCTCCTACGAGCAGTACTTC. The chain recombines TRBV11-2 with TRBJ2-7, with 9 bases lining up with TRBD2. The CDR3 loop spans 14 amino acids. V gave up 5 bases and J gave up 0 bases; unmatched junction bases: 2. The germline V gene encodes CDR1 SGHAT and CDR2 FQNNGV.